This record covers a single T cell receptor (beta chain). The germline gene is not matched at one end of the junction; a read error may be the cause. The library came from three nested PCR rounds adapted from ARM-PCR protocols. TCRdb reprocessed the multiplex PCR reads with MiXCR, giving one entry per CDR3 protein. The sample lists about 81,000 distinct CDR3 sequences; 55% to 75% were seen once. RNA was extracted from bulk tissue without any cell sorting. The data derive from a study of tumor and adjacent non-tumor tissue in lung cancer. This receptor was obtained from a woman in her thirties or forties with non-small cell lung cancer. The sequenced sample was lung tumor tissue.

CDR3 sequence: CTSSSEGQLNSPLHF. CDR3 nucleotide sequence: TGTACCAGCAGCTCGGAGGGACAGCTAAATTCACCCCTTCACTTT. V usage is TRBV11-2 and J usage is TRBJ1-6; 7 nucleotides align to TRBD1. The CDR3 sequence is 15 residues long. Germline V gene lookup returns CDR1 SGHAT and CDR2 FQNNGV.